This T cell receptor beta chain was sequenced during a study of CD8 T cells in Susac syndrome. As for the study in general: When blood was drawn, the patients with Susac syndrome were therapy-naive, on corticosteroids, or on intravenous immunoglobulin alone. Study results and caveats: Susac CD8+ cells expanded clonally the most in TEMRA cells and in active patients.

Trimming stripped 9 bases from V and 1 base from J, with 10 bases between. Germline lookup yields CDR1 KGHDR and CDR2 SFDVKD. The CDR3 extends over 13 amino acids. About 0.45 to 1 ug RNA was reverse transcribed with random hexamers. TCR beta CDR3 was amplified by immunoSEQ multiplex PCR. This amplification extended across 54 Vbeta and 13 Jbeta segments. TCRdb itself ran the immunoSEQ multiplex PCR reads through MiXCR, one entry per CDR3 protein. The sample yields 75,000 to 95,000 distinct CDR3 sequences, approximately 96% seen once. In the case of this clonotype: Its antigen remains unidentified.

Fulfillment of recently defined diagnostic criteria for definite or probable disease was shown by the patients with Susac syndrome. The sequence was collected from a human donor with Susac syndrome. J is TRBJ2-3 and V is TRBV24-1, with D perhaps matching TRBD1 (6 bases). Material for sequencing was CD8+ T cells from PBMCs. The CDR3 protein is CATEGHGTDTQYF. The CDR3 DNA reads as TGTGCCACCGAGGGACACGGCACAGATACGCAGTATTTT.